This TCR beta chain emerged from a study of blood T cell repertoires in COVID-19. Study summary: Whether acute or convalescent, the COVID-19 samples came from the United States, Italy and Spain.

The germline V gene encodes CDR1 MDHEN and CDR2 SYDVKM. The V gene end was trimmed by 8 bases and the J gene end by 0 bases; junction bases not matched to a gene: 11. The CDR3 has 17 residues. Original data processing: The authors estimated nucleated cell counts from reference gene primer amplification. The repertoire was sequenced with immunoSEQ multiplex PCR; TCRdb's copy has only in-frame clones and lacks some. D and trimming come from the DNA, and the V and J calls and clone size come from that table. The table has roughly 190,000 clones, approximately 79% seen once. This TCR came from a woman aged 45-65 years with acute or convalescent COVID-19. This rearrangement joins TRBV28 to TRBJ1-3; 9 bases are shared with TRBD1. The sample taken for sequencing was peripheral blood. Here the CDR3 DNA reads TGTGCCAGCCGGGACAGGGACTACGGTCCCTCTGGAAACACCATATATTTT. Encoded protein: CASRDRDYGPSGNTIYF.